Only one count was recorded for the clone carrying this T cell receptor beta chain. Antigen: not known. The data were obtained in a study of shared clonotypes between healthy human individuals. Study in general: For every donor, three CD4 naive, three CD4 memory, two CD8 naive and one CD8 memory plates were used. General study points: Sequencing of the sorted subsets was shown by rarefaction to be incomplete despite large depth.

Positive CCR7 selection of CD45RO-negative cells yielded the naive CD8 cells, and terminally differentiated effector memory CD45RA+ cells were excluded. Splitting of each subset's genomic DNA was done evenly across several immunoSEQ plates. The method was immunoSEQ multiplex PCR; TCRdb's version includes in-frame clones alone and lacks a portion of them. The sample holds 760,000 or so clones, about 96% seen once. Looked up from germline, CDR1 is ENHRY and CDR2 is SYGVKD. The CDR3 covers 15 residues. The ends lost 6 bases at V and 7 bases at J; junction bases unmatched: 12. This sequence joins TRBV10-3 and TRBJ2-3, with 8 nucleotides matching TRBD2. This TCR was recovered from a man aged 30 to 45 in good health. The specimen sequenced was naive CD8+ T cells sorted from blood. This chain's CDR3 is CAIRSGLDPPNTQYF. The CDR3 DNA sequence: TGTGCCATCAGGTCGGGACTAGATCCACCCAATACGCAGTATTTT.